This note documents a single T cell receptor beta chain sequence. Its antigen remains undetermined. No much larger clone exists at a distance of one base, and base qualities are not known. The data stem from a study of blood T cell repertoires in COVID-19 (TCRdb year 2020). Concerning the study at large: The collaborator samples originated in the United States, Italy and Spain and spanned the acute and convalescent phases of COVID-19. Samples were obtained from the ongoing ImmuneRACE study (first 160 participants) and from 950 to 1,500 subjects provided by 6 global collaborators. The material from the prospective study consisted of cDNA or gDNA derived from T cells, B-cell-depleted T cells, or PBMCs. Where HLA class I and class II types were available, the types were taken from metadata supplied by the sample provider, not from assay-based typing. Nearly every sample came with metadata listing a de-identified subject ID, COVID-19 status, age in years and sex. Subjects who had been exposed to COVID-19, were actively infected with it, or had recovered from it provided the deeply sampled blood TCRbeta repertoires that made up the dataset. The repertoires were released in a freely available public database meant as a resource for research on the immune response to SARS-CoV-2.

Collaborating institutions collected whole blood in K2EDTA tubes following their own protocols. For TCRbeta analysis, collaborator samples were shipped as frozen whole blood, as isolated PBMCs, or as DNA extracted from either sample type. General study outcomes and caveats: How much clinical and demographic metadata was included differed by source and by participant, and the metadata was provided uncurated.

TCRbeta CDR3 regions were amplified from genomic DNA by means of the immunoSEQ Assay, a bias-controlled multiplex PCR. The original pipeline was this. Nucleated cell counts per sample were estimated from amplification of reference gene primers within the assay. Sequence reads were collapsed and filtered to measure the absolute abundance of every unique TCRbeta CDR3 rearrangement. For each sample, productive Simpson clonality was calculated as the square root of Simpson's diversity index across productive rearrangements. The table comes from immuneACCESS by way of TCRdb, which keeps in-frame sequences with V and J called. Part of the clones is missing from these tables; in studies checked, under half for an unresolved V gene and the rest for unknown reasons. From that table come the V and J calls and clone size; the DNA was used to work out D and trimming. The sample contains more than 100,000 clones, 84% of them found a single time. The ten largest clonotypes hold approximately 17% of the sample.

V lost 5 bases and J lost 6 bases; the stretch between them is 10 bases long. From the cysteine through the phenylalanine, the CDR3 covers 12 amino acids. The retained sequence is limited to the CDR3, 36 bases, with the frame set at the first base. The CDR1 and CDR2 encoded by the germline V gene (reference sequence) are LNHDA and SQIVND. The rearrangement joined TRBV19 to TRBJ1-1; TRBD1 is perhaps the D gene, given 6 matching bases. The origin of this receptor is a woman aged 80 or over with acute or convalescent COVID-19. Sequenced sample: peripheral blood. The CDR3 protein is CASSRQDAEAFF. The DNA sequence is given as TGTGCCAGTAGTCGACAGGACGCTGAAGCTTTCTTT.